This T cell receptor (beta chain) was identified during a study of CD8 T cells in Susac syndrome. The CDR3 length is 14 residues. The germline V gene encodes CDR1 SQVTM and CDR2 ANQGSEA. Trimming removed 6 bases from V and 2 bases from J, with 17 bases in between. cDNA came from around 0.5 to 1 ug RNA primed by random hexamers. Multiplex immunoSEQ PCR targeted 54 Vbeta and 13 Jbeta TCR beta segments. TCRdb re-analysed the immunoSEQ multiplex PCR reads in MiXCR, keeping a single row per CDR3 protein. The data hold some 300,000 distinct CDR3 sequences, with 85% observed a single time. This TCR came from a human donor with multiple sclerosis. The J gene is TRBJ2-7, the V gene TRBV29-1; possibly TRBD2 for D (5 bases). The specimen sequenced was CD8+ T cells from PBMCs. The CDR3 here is CSVGIGVDPYEQYF. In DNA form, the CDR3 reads TGCAGCGTGGGAATCGGGGTTGACCCCTACGAGCAGTACTTC.